The text below deals with one T cell receptor beta chain. The record originates from a study of PD-1 blockade in classical Hodgkin lymphoma. As for time point: cycle 4 day 1 (C4D1), after 6 weeks of nivolumab. Every patient relapsed after autologous stem cell transplantation, and brentuximab vedotin exposure varied. Only in-frame clones appear in the TCRdb table, and some are missing; sequencing was by immunoSEQ multiplex PCR. This sample has 50,000 to 65,000 clones, with nearly 90% found just once. The sequence came from a human donor with classical Hodgkin lymphoma. Sample: peripheral blood mononuclear cells (PBMCs), taken before the fourth cycle of nivolumab.

The CDR3 region is CASSYSRDRGYTIYF. CDR3 DNA: TGTGCCAGCAGTTACTCTCGGGACAGGGGTTACACCATATATTTT. The chain couples TRBV6-5 to TRBJ1-3; 10 bases are a match to TRBD1. Germline assignment: CDR1 MNHEY and CDR2 SVGAGI. CDR3 length equals 15 residues. V trimming: 0 bases; J trimming: 8 bases; junction bases outside the gene matches: 4.